This T cell receptor (beta chain) was profiled in a study of T cell responses to AZD1222 COVID-19 vaccine. Broader study findings: Baseline testing showed seropositivity in only six AZD1222 recipients. Clonal diversity was possibly underestimated; the donors were predominantly white British and more often female. Targets within unmutated variant regions were reportedly found for nearly half of spike-specific TCRs.

Data came from immunoSEQ multiplex PCR; TCRdb stores just in-frame clones and leaves some out. This sample has about 93,000 clones, with around nine tenths found just once. Turning to this clone: Its target is not known.

This sequence originates from an adult in good health. The sample here was peripheral blood, taken on day 0 of MenACWY control vaccination.

CDR3 residues: CASSQTGMRPETQYF. The CDR3 DNA reads as TGCGCCAGCAGTCAGACAGGGATGAGGCCAGAGACCCAGTACTTC. The J gene is TRBJ2-5, the V gene TRBV4-1; TRBD1 aligns across 7 bases. Losses at the gene ends were 6 bases for V and 4 bases for J; bases not matched to a gene: 11. The CDR3 length is 15 residues. Germline-derived CDR1 and CDR2 are MGHRA and YSYEKL.